The 16 T cell receptor beta chains below all came from one sample that was sequenced in a study of T-cell memory formation after mild COVID-19 (dated by TCRdb to the early 2020s). The library was built by means of 5' RACE. Data came from an Illumina NovaSeq 6000. Clones were called with MiXCR by TCRdb after fastp trimmed the public reads at Q25, and only in-frame beta chains were retained. Every entry covers one CDR3 protein and lists the most common genes and DNA from its rows. Across this sample there are a few hundred thousand distinct CDR3 sequences, with more than 15% seen only once. 20% to 25% of the sample goes to the ten largest clones. Sequencing was performed on PBMCs or a T cell subset sorted from them (not recorded which). The receptors here all came from a man between 18 and 29 years old who had mild COVID-19 (a few samples of this study predate the infection). The sample titles of this study are shuffled in the database, so cell type and time point are left out; the donor was told from shared clones.

There are a few counts of this clonotype. This sequence joins TRBV4-1 and TRBJ1-2; the match to TRBD1 covers 10 bases. V was pared by 4 bases and J by 3 bases, with 8 bases of the junction left unmatched. Germline V lookup: CDR1 MGHRA, CDR2 YSYEKL. This CDR3 spans 16 amino acids. In DNA form, the CDR3 reads TGCGCCAGCAGCCCGAACCGGGACAGGGGTGACTATGGCTACACCTTC. It specifies CASSPNRDRGDYGYTF.

Only a few counts were recorded for this clonotype. Here the CDR3 DNA reads TGTGCCAGCAGCTTTAGGCCCTACAATGAGCAGTTCTTC. This sequence encodes CASSFRPYNEQFF. The chain employs TRBV7-7 and TRBJ2-1; D is undetermined. Germline loops: CDR1 SSHAT, CDR2 FNYEAQ (reference sequence). The ends were cut back, 3 bases at V and 2 bases at J, with 5 bases in the middle. This CDR3 has 13 residues.

This clonotype has just a few counts. This rearrangement joins TRBV5-8 to TRBJ2-1; 10 nucleotides align to TRBD2. Germline loops: CDR1 SGHTS, CDR2 YDEGEE. V dropped 7 bases and J dropped 7; count of bases not matched to a gene: 14. The CDR3 loop spans 16 amino acids. Written as DNA, the CDR3 is TGTGCCAGCCTAACAACAAGCGGGGGGGTTATAAATGAGCAGTTCTTC. Translation gives CASLTTSGGVINEQFF.

The CDR3 nucleotides are TGTGCCAGCAGTGGGGGAGGACAGGGTATGGATGAGCAGTTCTTC. It is translated as CASSGGGQGMDEQFF. The chain uses TRBV9 and TRBJ2-1, with 8 bases aligning to TRBD1. CDR3 size: 15 residues. Trimming cost V 5 bases and J 8 bases; bases outside gene matches: 12. The germline CDR1 and CDR2 sequences are SGDLS and YYNGEE.

This chain joins TRBV20-1 and TRBJ2-1; TRBD2 matches 8 bases. The CDR3 contains 13 residues. V was pared by 8 bases and J by 5 bases, with 8 bases of the junction left unmatched. Per germline, CDR1 DFQATT and CDR2 SNEGSKA (reference sequence). The CDR3 spells CSHSRAGDNEQFF. CDR3 DNA: TGCAGTCATTCGAGAGCGGGGGACAATGAGCAGTTCTTC.

This clonotype has at least ten counts. The gene calls are TRBV5-1 and TRBJ2-7, with a possible D match to TRBD2 (6 bases). CDR1 and CDR2 (germline): SGHRS, YFSETQ. The CDR3 spans 13 residues. Trimming left V 1 base short and J 4 bases short, with 9 bases between. Here the CDR3 reads CASSLLAGYEQYV. The CDR3, as DNA: TGCGCCAGCAGCTTGCTCGCGGGATACGAGCAGTACGTC.

Ten or more counts support this clonotype. The chain couples TRBV6-6 to TRBJ2-1, with D possibly being TRBD1 (6 bases). CDR1 and CDR2 (germline): MNHNY, SVGAGI (reference sequence). The CDR3 loop spans 17 amino acids. Trimming shortened V by 5 bases and J by 7 bases, and 24 bases separated the two germline ends. CDR3 region: CASSLRNRAASENEQFF. In nucleotides, the CDR3 is TGTGCCAGCAGTCTTAGAAACAGGGCCGCAAGTGAGAATGAGCAGTTCTTC.

This clonotype was counted only a few times. CDR3 in amino acids: CASCPGSYQPQHF. Written as DNA, the CDR3 is TGTGCCAGCTGCCCGGGCAGCTATCAGCCCCAGCATTTT. This chain links TRBV19 with TRBJ1-5; D not certain. From germline, CDR1 is LNHDA and CDR2 SQIVND (reference sequence). V was pared by 9 bases and J by 5 bases, with 14 bases between. There are 13 residues in the CDR3.

A few counts support this clonotype. This sequence joins TRBV6-6 and TRBJ2-2; D remains ambiguous. The CDR3 extends over 13 amino acids. The V end was cut by 5 bases, the J end by 7 bases, with 11 bases between. Germline V gives CDR1 MNHNY, CDR2 SVGAGI (reference sequence). CDR3 protein: CASSPGVGGELFF. The CDR3 coding sequence is TGTGCCAGCAGTCCCGGAGTTGGCGGGGAGCTGTTTTTT.

This clonotype was counted between two and nine times. This chain joins TRBV20-1 and TRBJ2-1; D tentatively reads TRBD1 or TRBD2 (5 bases each). CDR1 is DFQATT, CDR2 SNEGSKA, per germline (reference sequence). There are 13 residues in the CDR3. V was shortened by 8 bases and J by 2 bases, with 13 bases between the two germline ends. The CDR3 region is CSPRWDPYNEQFF. The CDR3 bases are TGCAGTCCTCGGTGGGACCCCTACAATGAGCAGTTCTTC.

The table lists this clonotype with many counts. The chain is built from TRBV10-3 and TRBJ2-3; 9 nucleotides line up with TRBD1. J gave up 4 bases and V 6 bases, and 5 bases lay outside the gene matches. Germline CDR1 reads ENHRY; CDR2 reads SYGVKD. This CDR3 region has 14 residues. The CDR3 here is CAIRKQGAADTQYF. CDR3 in DNA: TGTGCCATCAGAAAACAGGGGGCCGCAGATACGCAGTATTTT.

The CDR3 is CATWGQGGLNYGYTF. CDR3 bases: TGTGCCACCTGGGGACAGGGGGGACTCAACTATGGCTACACCTTC. The rearrangement joins TRBV24-1 to TRBJ1-2, with 11 bases lining up with TRBD1. Germline values: CDR1 KGHDR, CDR2 SFDVKD. Losses at the gene ends were 9 bases for V and 2 bases for J; bases not matched to a gene: 7. The CDR3 has 15 amino acids.

The chain has TRBV29-1 and TRBJ2-5; 7 bases agree with TRBD2. V shed 3 bases, J shed 1 base, and the junction held 14 bases outside the gene matches. CDR3 size: 17 residues. Germline V gene data show CDR1 as SQVTM and CDR2 as ANQGSEA. CDR3 amino acids: CSVEGESDGGTQETQYF. The CDR3 DNA follows: TGCAGCGTTGAGGGGGAATCTGACGGGGGGACCCAAGAGACCCAGTACTTC.

This clonotype was recorded a few times. This chain joins TRBV12-3 or TRBV12-4 and TRBJ2-1; no reliable D call. V gave up 3 bases and J gave up 1 base, with 7 bases separating them. This CDR3 has 14 amino acids. This CDR3 is CASSFGESYNEQFF. The CDR3 DNA is TGTGCCAGCAGTTTTGGTGAATCCTACAATGAGCAGTTCTTC.

The sample holds many counts of this clonotype. This chain links TRBV7-9 with TRBJ2-1; D unresolved. CDR1 and CDR2 from the germline V gene are SEHNR and FQNEAQ (reference sequence). Trimming removed 4 bases at V and 8 bases at J, with 9 bases between. CDR3 size: 12 residues. The CDR3, as DNA: TGTGCCAGCAGCTCGAACCTGGATGAGCAGTTCTTC. Protein product: CASSSNLDEQFF.

This clonotype came up a few times. The CDR3, as DNA: TGTGCCAGCACCCCAAGCAGGGGGCAAGGCTACACCTTC. Translated: CASTPSRGQGYTF. The V call is TRBV9, the J call TRBJ1-2; 8 bases fit TRBD1. The germline V gene has CDR1 SGDLS and CDR2 YYNGEE. The CDR3 runs to 13 residues. The V gene end was trimmed by 6 bases and the J gene end by 8 bases; junction bases not matched to a gene: 9. Full variable domain (remainder filled in from reference TRBV9 and TRBJ1-2): DSGVTQTPKHLITATGQRVTLRCSPRSGDLSVYWYQQSLDQGLQFLIQYYNGEERAKGNILERFSAQQFPDLHSELNLSSLELGDSALYFCASTPSRGQGYTFGSGTRLTVV.